Following are 25 T cell receptor beta chains from one sample sequenced in a study of shared clonotypes between healthy human individuals. Repertoires were generated with immunoSEQ multiplex PCR, while TCRdb's copy carries only in-frame clones and drops some. The top ten clones hold around 0.37% of a sample with about 2.4 million clones, approximately 94% of them seen once. Sequencing was performed on naive CD4+ T cells from PBMCs. Documented subset: CD45RA+ positively selected. Every receptor here comes from a young man in good health. Some clones in this sample may be carry-over from other donors' samples.

Notes on this clone: The sample has other DNA sequences that encode this CDR3 too. The V and J genes are TRBV11-2 and TRBJ2-2, with D hard to call. Germline CDR1 and CDR2: SGHAT and FQNNGV. The CDR3 extends over 14 amino acids. Trimming took off 2 bases at V and 0 bases at J, with 4 bases between the two ends. For the CDR3, the DNA is TGTGCCAGCAGCTTATTGCCGAACACCGGGGAGCTGTTTTTT. Translation: CASSLLPNTGELFF.

The chain links TRBV5-1 to TRBJ2-5, with 7 bases identical to TRBD1. Trimming at V came to 3 bases and at J to 1 base, leaving 12 bases not matched to a gene. The CDR3 extends over 17 amino acids. Germline CDR1 SGHRS, CDR2 YFSETQ. The CDR3 sequence is CASSSLPRQGLQETQYF. CDR3 DNA sequence: TGCGCCAGCAGCTCCTTGCCACGACAGGGTCTCCAAGAGACCCAGTACTTC. Looking up the rest from reference TRBV5-1 and TRBJ2-5 gives the full variable domain: KAGVTQTPRYLIKTRGQQVTLSCSPISGHRSVSWYQQTPGQGLQFLFEYFSETQRNKGNFPGRFSGRQFSNSRSEMNVSTLELGDSALYLCASSSLPRQGLQETQYFGPGTRLLVL.

The rearrangement joins TRBV7-9 to TRBJ2-1; perhaps TRBD1 as D (6 bases). Germline V gives CDR1 SEHNR, CDR2 FQNEAQ (reference sequence). Trimming pared 5 bases from V and 10 bases from J, leaving 15 bases between. The CDR3 length is 13 residues. The CDR3 coding sequence is TGTGCCAGCAGCAGGGACACCCTAGGGGAGCAGTTCTTC. Its translation: CASSRDTLGEQFF.

The V gene is TRBV11-2, the J gene TRBJ2-7; the match to TRBD1 covers 9 bases. Germline CDR1 and CDR2: SGHAT and FQNNGV. After removal of 6 bases from V and 3 bases from J, the junction contained 6 bases not matched to a gene. The CDR3 totals 14 residues. The CDR3 here is CASRLRTGDYEQYF. The CDR3 region has the DNA TGTGCCAGCAGATTACGGACAGGGGACTACGAGCAGTACTTC.

The chain combines TRBV5-1 with TRBJ2-3; a weak D match, TRBD1 (6 bases). This CDR3 has 14 amino acids. With 6 bases removed from V and 2 bases from J, the gap between germline ends came to 13 bases. Germline V gene sequence: CDR1 SGHRS, CDR2 YFSETQ. CDR3 DNA sequence: TGCGCCAGCACCCTCGGGACAAACACAGATACGCAGTATTTT. It yields the protein CASTLGTNTDTQYF.

V is TRBV28 and J is TRBJ2-7; 7 bases map to TRBD1. From germline, CDR1 is MDHEN and CDR2 SYDVKM. The CDR3 runs 14 residues. Germline trimming cut 8 bases from V and 6 bases from J; bases unmatched to any gene: 13. The CDR3 sequence: CASGRLTGLLEQYF. In nucleotides, the CDR3 is TGTGCCAGCGGGCGTCTGACAGGGCTCCTCGAGCAGTACTTC.

The chain joins TRBV28 to TRBJ2-7; D call uncertain. The CDR3 spans 16 residues. Germline V gene data show CDR1 as MDHEN and CDR2 as SYDVKM. Trimming left V 7 bases short and J 2 bases short, with 21 bases between. The CDR3 DNA follows: TGTGCCAGCAACTACGGCTTCTCCACCTCTCCCTACGAGCAGTACTTC. It translates to CASNYGFSTSPYEQYF. The entire variable domain, with the rest obtained from reference TRBV28 and TRBJ2-7, is as follows: DVKVTQSSRYLVKRTGEKVFLECVQDMDHENMFWYRQDPGLGLRLIYFSYDVKMKEKGDIPEGYSVSREKKERFSLILESASTNQTSMYLCASNYGFSTSPYEQYFGPGTRLTVT.

The rearrangement links TRBV7-7 to TRBJ2-5; TRBD1 matches at 7 bases. Trimming removed 5 bases from V and 4 bases from J; junction bases left unmatched: 10. The CDR3 is made up of 15 amino acids. Germline V CDR1 and CDR2: SSHAT, FNYEAQ (reference sequence). In DNA, the CDR3 is TGTGCCAGCAGCAGAAGCTGGACAGGAGGAGAGACCCAGTACTTC. Protein sequence: CASSRSWTGGETQYF. Full variable domain (missing parts from reference TRBV7-7 and TRBJ2-5): GAGVSQSPRYKVTKRGQDVTLRCDPISSHATLYWYQQALGQGPEFLTYFNYEAQPDKSGLPSDRFSAERPEGSISTLTIQRTEQRDSAMYRCASSRSWTGGETQYFGPGTRLLVL.

The chain carries TRBV7-9 and TRBJ2-1, with TRBD2 matching over 10 bases. The CDR3 is made up of 15 amino acids. Germline assignment: CDR1 SEHNR and CDR2 FQNEAQ (reference sequence). V lost 3 bases and J lost 7; bases outside the gene matches: 6. The chain's CDR3 is CASSLPSGSSNEQFF. CDR3 bases: TGTGCCAGCAGCTTGCCTAGCGGGAGCAGTAATGAGCAGTTCTTC.

The rearrangement joins TRBV18 to TRBJ1-1, with 11 bases matching TRBD1. The V segment lost 2 bases and the J segment 5 bases; nucleotides outside the gene matches: 10. The germline V gene encodes CDR1 KGHSH and CDR2 LQKENI. CDR3 size: 17 residues. The CDR3 DNA sequence: TGTGCCAGCTCACCAGCCGGGACAGGGGGATGGGGTACTGAAGCTTTCTTT. It translates to CASSPAGTGGWGTEAFF.

DNA of the CDR3: TGTGCCAGCCAGATCTACGAGCAGTACTTC. Protein sequence: CASQIYEQYF. This rearrangement joins TRBV14 to TRBJ2-7, with unresolved D. The CDR3 is 10 amino acids. Germline CDR1 is SGHDN and CDR2 is FVKESK. V lost 8 bases to trimming and J lost 3 bases, with 5 bases between them.

The rearrangement uses TRBV5-3 and TRBJ1-2, with 8 positions matching TRBD1. TRBV5-3 is recorded as an ORF, its role being uncertain. The CDR3 length is 15 residues. Losses at the gene ends were 4 bases for V and 5 bases for J; bases not matched to a gene: 10. The chain's CDR3 is CARSPGRGRGYGYTF. In nucleotides, the CDR3 is TGTGCCAGAAGCCCCGGCAGGGGGCGCGGGTATGGCTACACCTTC.

The V and J genes are TRBV7-7 and TRBJ1-4; 8 nucleotides line up with TRBD1. The CDR3 has 14 amino acids. CDR1 SSHAT and CDR2 FNYEAQ come from the germline V gene (reference sequence). V dropped 5 bases and J dropped 10; count of bases not matched to a gene: 9. CDR3 coding DNA: TGTGCCAGCAGCCCCGGACAGGGCTCGGGAAAACTGTTTTTT. Amino acids: CASSPGQGSGKLFF.

The rearrangement links TRBV27 to TRBJ1-4, with a possible D match to TRBD1 (6 bases). The germline CDR1 and CDR2 sequences are MNHEY and SMNVEV (reference sequence). Trimming pared 6 bases from V and 0 bases from J, leaving 17 bases between. The CDR3 contains 17 residues. CDR3 loop: CASRGIGGAATNEKLFF. The CDR3 coding sequence is TGTGCCAGCAGGGGGATAGGGGGGGCCGCAACTAATGAAAAACTGTTTTTT.

With respect to this clone: It is unclear where the CDR3 begins or ends on the DNA, so no DNA is shown, and the CDR3 is as TCRdb lists it. The chain uses TRBV6-1 and TRBJ2-1; whether TRBD1, the table's D call, matches the DNA was not checked. Ends included, the CDR3 has 15 residues. Germline V gives CDR1 MNHNS, CDR2 SASEGT. CDR3 in amino acids: CASILDHRLYNEQFF.

For this clone: Other DNA variants within this sample encode the same CDR3. The chain has TRBV5-1 and TRBJ1-2; D is possibly TRBD1 (6 bases). The length of the CDR3 is 14 residues. Germline-derived CDR1 and CDR2 are SGHRS and YFSETQ. Trimming took off 0 bases at V and 7 bases at J, with 13 bases between the two ends. The CDR3 loop is CASSLGGGAGGYTF. As DNA, the CDR3 is TGCGCCAGCAGCTTGGGCGGGGGCGCGGGTGGCTACACCTTC.

The chain uses TRBV11-3 and TRBJ2-7; 9 bases align to TRBD1. Germline CDR1 is SGHNT and CDR2 is YENEEA. This CDR3 contains 15 residues. Trimming cost V 8 bases and J 2 bases; bases outside gene matches: 10. CDR3 nucleotides: TGTGCCAGCGGGGGGGACAGGGTATTCCCCTACGAGCAGTACTTC. It specifies CASGGDRVFPYEQYF.

As concerns this clone: Other nucleotide sequences from this sample produce the same CDR3. The V and J genes are TRBV7-9 and TRBJ1-1; D uncertain. Germline CDR1 reads SEHNR; CDR2 reads FQNEAQ (reference sequence). The V end was cut by 3 bases, the J end by 2 bases, with 4 bases between. The CDR3 loop spans 12 amino acids. The CDR3 region has the DNA TGTGCCAGCAGCTTTTCTAACACTGAAGCTTTCTTT. Protein: CASSFSNTEAFF.

The gene calls are TRBV7-6 and TRBJ2-5; D is perhaps TRBD2 (8 bases). Germline assignment: CDR1 SGHVS and CDR2 FNYEAQ. V dropped 5 bases and J dropped 9 bases, with 19 bases sitting between them. This CDR3 comprises 14 residues. CDR3 protein: CASSLGGREGSQYF. CDR3 DNA sequence: TGTGCCAGCAGCCTAGGGGGCCGGGAGGGGTCCCAGTACTTC. Complete variable domain (other parts from reference TRBV7-6 and TRBJ2-5): GAGVSQSPRYKVTKRGQDVALRCDPISGHVSLYWYRQALGQGPEFLTYFNYEAQQDKSGLPNDRFSAERPEGSISTLTIQRTEQRDSAMYRCASSLGGREGSQYFGPGTRLLVL.

This chain links TRBV27 with TRBJ2-5, with D tentatively TRBD1 (6 bases). V was pared by 4 bases and J by 6 bases, with 18 bases between. Germline lookup yields CDR1 MNHEY and CDR2 SMNVEV (reference sequence). This CDR3 is built from 15 residues. CDR3 sequence: CASSSVRGPPQTQYF. Here the CDR3 DNA reads TGTGCCAGCAGTTCCGTCAGGGGCCCCCCCCAGACCCAGTACTTC.

This chain links TRBV30 with TRBJ1-3, with D uncertain. The CDR3 spans 15 residues. V was cut by 0 bases and J by 0 bases, with 9 bases left in between. The germline gives CDR1 GTSNPN, CDR2 SVGIG (reference sequence). The CDR3 region has the DNA TGTGCCTGGAGTGTACTGGGGAGCTCTGGAAACACCATATATTTT. Translating it yields CAWSVLGSSGNTIYF.

This sequence joins TRBV7-2 and TRBJ2-7; 9 bases line up with TRBD2. V was clipped by 8 bases and J by 5 bases; unmatched bases: 13. The V gene's germline CDR1 is SGHTA and CDR2 FQGNSA. CDR3 length: 15 amino acids. CDR3 sequence: CASVPGGRARNEQYF. The CDR3 DNA follows: TGTGCCAGCGTTCCAGGCGGGAGGGCCCGGAACGAGCAGTACTTC.

The V gene is TRBV2, the J gene TRBJ2-2; TRBD2 might be the D (6 bases). The CDR3 covers 14 residues. V gave up 3 bases and J gave up 7 bases, with 12 bases separating them. From germline, CDR1 is SNHLY and CDR2 FYNNEI. The CDR3 nucleotides are TGTGCCAGCAGTGAGTCTAGCGCTGGCGGGGAGCTGTTTTTT. Its translation is CASSESSAGGELFF.

This chain connects TRBV11-3 to TRBJ1-2; 10 nucleotides match TRBD1. Per germline, CDR1 SGHNT and CDR2 YENEEA. J gave up 13 bases and V 5 bases, and 4 bases lay outside the gene matches. This CDR3 region has 11 residues. The CDR3 here is CASSQGQGSTF. CDR3 nucleotide sequence: TGTGCCAGCAGCCAGGGACAGGGGAGCACCTTC. The variable domain in full, completed from reference TRBV11-3 and TRBJ1-2, reads EAGVVQSPRYKIIEKKQPVAFWCNPISGHNTLYWYLQNLGQGPELLIRYENEEAVDDSQLPKDRFSAERLKGVDSTLKIQPAELGDSAVYLCASSQGQGSTFGSGTRLTVV.

CDR3 nucleotides: TGTGCCAGCAGCACCACCGACCGGGGGTCGGACACTGAAGCTTTCTTT. This codes for CASSTTDRGSDTEAFF. The V call is TRBV7-9, the J call TRBJ1-1; TRBD1 might be the D (5 bases). The CDR3 consists of 16 residues. Trimming took 5 bases from V and 3 from J, leaving 19 bases between them. CDR1 SEHNR and CDR2 FQNEAQ come from the germline V gene (reference sequence).